The 27 T cell receptor beta chains below come from one sample, sequenced in a study of blood T cell repertoires in COVID-19. The data were produced by immunoSEQ multiplex PCR, yet TCRdb's version contains in-frame clones alone and is incomplete. The sample records fewer than 250,000 clones, 85% being singletons. The sequenced sample consisted of peripheral blood. Receptors originate from a man aged 55 to 70 with COVID-19, enrolled during active disease.

This clone was detected only once. This chain joins TRBV2 and TRBJ1-2; D is unresolved. The CDR3 length is 12 residues. The ends were cut back, 8 bases at V and 2 bases at J, with 9 bases in the middle. Per the germline V gene, CDR1 is SNHLY and CDR2 is FYNNEI. CDR3 nucleotides: TGTGCCAGCGCGATTCTAAACTATGGCTACACCTTC. Protein product: CASAILNYGYTF.

CDR3 sequence reads: CASSYGTLSNQPQHF. For the CDR3, the DNA is TGTGCCAGCAGTTACGGGACACTTAGCAATCAGCCCCAGCATTTT. The V and J genes are TRBV6-2 or TRBV6-3 and TRBJ1-5, with TRBD1 as a possible D gene (6 bases). The CDR3 is 15 residues long. The V end lost 2 bases, the J end lost 0 bases, and 8 bases lay between the germline ends. Germline lookup yields CDR1 MNHEY and CDR2 SVGEGT.

J is TRBJ1-2 and V is TRBV30; TRBD1 might be the D (5 bases). The length of the CDR3 is 12 residues. CDR1 is GTSNPN, CDR2 SVGIG, per germline (reference sequence). Between the trimmed V and J ends, which lost 1 base and 8 bases, there was a span of 11 bases. The CDR3 here is CAWSEQVRGYTF. In nucleotides, the CDR3 is TGTGCCTGGAGTGAACAGGTTAGAGGCTACACCTTC.

In regard to this clone: The same CDR3 can be traced to other DNA sequences in this sample. The chain uses TRBV13 and TRBJ1-1, with 7 bases that match TRBD1. The germline V gene has CDR1 PRHDT and CDR2 FYEKMQ (reference sequence). This CDR3 has 14 residues. The trim removed 4 bases at V and 4 bases at J, leaving 6 bases unmatched. The CDR3: CASSSRQGGTEAFF. The CDR3 bases are TGTGCCAGCAGCTCCCGACAGGGAGGCACTGAAGCTTTCTTT. The full variable domain, its missing parts supplied by reference TRBV13 and TRBJ1-1, is AAGVIQSPRHLIKEKRETATLKCYPIPRHDTVYWYQQGPGQDPQFLISFYEKMQSDKGSIPDRFSAQQFSDYHSELNMSSLELGDSALYFCASSSRQGGTEAFFGQGTRLTVV.

V usage is TRBV14 and J usage is TRBJ1-4, with 7 bases lining up with TRBD1. Germline V gene lookup returns CDR1 SGHDN and CDR2 FVKESK. V was pared by 4 bases and J by 1 base, with 12 bases of the junction left unmatched. The CDR3 has 18 amino acids. The CDR3 spells CASSPYPPGQQTNEKLFF. The CDR3 DNA follows: TGTGCCAGCAGCCCTTACCCACCGGGACAGCAAACTAATGAAAAACTGTTTTTT.

The rearrangement links TRBV2 to TRBJ1-2; TRBD1 might be the D (6 bases). V was shortened by 3 bases and J by 5 bases, with 16 bases between the two germline ends. This CDR3 has 15 amino acids. Germline-derived CDR1 and CDR2 are SNHLY and FYNNEI. The CDR3 DNA reads TGTGCCAGCAGTGATATACACGGGACAATTTATGGCTACACCTTC. Translating gives CASSDIHGTIYGYTF. The entire variable domain, with the rest obtained from reference TRBV2 and TRBJ1-2, is as follows: EPEVTQTPSHQVTQMGQEVILRCVPISNHLYFYWYRQILGQKVEFLVSFYNNEISEKSEIFDDQFSVERPDGSNFTLKIRSTKLEDSAMYFCASSDIHGTIYGYTFGSGTRLTVV.

The rearrangement joins TRBV7-8 to TRBJ2-2; 8 nucleotides agree with TRBD1. The germline gives CDR1 SGHVS, CDR2 FQNEAQ. CDR3 length: 17 residues. The ends lost 5 bases at V and 0 bases at J; junction bases unmatched: 8. Here the CDR3 DNA reads TGTGCCAGCAGCCCATCCAGGGGGCACGCGAACACCGGGGAGCTGTTTTTT. This encodes CASSPSRGHANTGELFF.

This chain links TRBV11-1 with TRBJ1-2, with D tentatively TRBD1 (6 bases). Trimming removed 5 bases at V and 2 bases at J, with 12 bases between. Germline V gene data show CDR1 as SGHAT and CDR2 as FQDESV (reference sequence). This CDR3 spans 14 amino acids. CDR3 nucleotide sequence: TGTGCCAGCAGCCCCTGGGACAACAACTATGGCTACACCTTC. It encodes CASSPWDNNYGYTF.

The rearrangement joins TRBV2 to TRBJ1-6; D is unclear. The germline V gene encodes CDR1 SNHLY and CDR2 FYNNEI. V lost 4 bases to trimming and J lost 6 bases, with 7 bases between them. The CDR3 totals 13 residues. The chain's CDR3 is CASSAGFNSPLHF. CDR3 DNA: TGTGCCAGCAGTGCCGGGTTTAATTCACCCCTCCACTTT.

This clone was seen a single time. The CDR3 loop is CASSEGTRGHEQFF. Written as DNA, the CDR3 is TGTGCCAGCAGCGAGGGAACCAGGGGGCATGAGCAGTTCTTC. The chain carries TRBV9 and TRBJ2-1; 8 nucleotides match TRBD1. Trimming at V came to 3 bases and at J to 8 bases, leaving 7 bases not matched to a gene. The CDR3 covers 14 residues. Germline CDR1 SGDLS, CDR2 YYNGEE. The entire variable domain, with the rest obtained from reference TRBV9 and TRBJ2-1, is as follows: DSGVTQTPKHLITATGQRVTLRCSPRSGDLSVYWYQQSLDQGLQFLIQYYNGEERAKGNILERFSAQQFPDLHSELNLSSLELGDSALYFCASSEGTRGHEQFFGPGTRLTVL.

V is TRBV21-1 and J is TRBJ1-6; the table's D call of TRBD1 was not tested on the DNA. TRBV21-1 is classified as a pseudogene. CDR3 size: 15 residues. CDR3 region: CASRPRQGDNSPLHF. The CDR3 DNA is TGTGCCAGCAGACCTCGACAGGGCGACAATTCACCCCTCCACTTT.

The rearrangement joins TRBV6-6 to TRBJ2-3, with TRBD1 identical over 7 bases. J was trimmed by 0 bases and V by 6 bases; bases with no gene match: 12. Per the germline V gene, CDR1 is MNHNY and CDR2 is SVGAGI (reference sequence). The CDR3 consists of 17 residues. CDR3 DNA: TGTGCCAGCAGACGAGACGGGACAGTTAGGAGCACAGATACGCAGTATTTT. This codes for CASRRDGTVRSTDTQYF.

This clone has a single count. This chain uses TRBV6-2 or TRBV6-3 with TRBJ1-5; TRBD1 matches 8 bases. This CDR3 region has 16 residues. Trimming at V came to 5 bases and at J to 0 bases, leaving 6 bases not matched to a gene. Germline lookup yields CDR1 MNHEY and CDR2 SVGEGT. The CDR3 DNA follows: TGTGCCAGCAGTCCAAGACAGGGGATTAGCAATCAGCCCCAGCATTTT. Its translation is CASSPRQGISNQPQHF.

This clone appeared once. The DNA of the CDR3 is TGTGCCACCAGTGCGACAGGGCGGAGTCAGCCCCAGCATTTT. Protein: CATSATGRSQPQHF. The chain employs TRBV24-1 and TRBJ1-5, with 7 bases aligning to TRBD1. V was clipped by 5 bases and J by 6 bases; unmatched bases: 6. Germline CDR1 is KGHDR and CDR2 is SFDVKD. CDR3 length equals 14 residues.

The chain couples TRBV28 to TRBJ1-2; perhaps TRBD1 as D (6 bases). This CDR3 is 14 amino acids long. Germline V gene lookup returns CDR1 MDHEN and CDR2 SYDVKM. The V end was cut by 6 bases, the J end by 4 bases, with 15 bases between. DNA for the CDR3: TGTGCCAGCAGCGACTCAGGGGCCGCCTATGGCTACACCTTC. It encodes CASSDSGAAYGYTF.

The gene calls are TRBV5-1 and TRBJ1-2; 12 bases align to TRBD1. This CDR3 comprises 16 residues. V trimming: 4 bases; J trimming: 6 bases; junction bases outside the gene matches: 10. CDR1 is SGHRS and CDR2 is YFSETQ in the germline V gene. As DNA, the CDR3 is TGCGCCAGCAGCCTGGCCTCGGGACAGGGGGCTGATGGCTACACCTTC. It encodes CASSLASGQGADGYTF.

V and J are TRBV18 and TRBJ1-3; D gene unclear. Germline V gene lookup returns CDR1 KGHSH and CDR2 LQKENI. V was cut by 4 bases and J by 0 bases, with 10 bases left in between. The CDR3 covers 15 residues. The CDR3 nucleotides are TGTGCCAGCTCACTGTCTTTCTTCTCTGGAAACACCATATATTTT. Protein sequence: CASSLSFFSGNTIYF.

The V gene is TRBV28, the J gene TRBJ1-3; possible D gene TRBD1, 5 bases. Trimming cost V 5 bases and J 0 bases, with 17 bases left between them. The CDR3 contains 17 residues. Germline V gives CDR1 MDHEN, CDR2 SYDVKM. CDR3 protein: CASSGVPRAVSGNTIYF. The CDR3 DNA reads TGTGCCAGCAGTGGCGTCCCCAGGGCCGTCTCTGGAAACACCATATATTTT.

This clone was observed a single time. The chain has TRBV7-2 and TRBJ2-2; tentatively, D is TRBD2 (6 bases). The germline gives CDR1 SGHTA, CDR2 FQGNSA. This CDR3 comprises 16 residues. The V gene lost 2 bases and the J gene lost 8 bases, with 18 bases spanning the gap. CDR3 amino acids: CASSLSGQRGRGELFF. Here the CDR3 DNA reads TGTGCCAGCAGCTTAAGCGGACAACGAGGGAGGGGGGAGCTGTTTTTT.

The rearrangement links TRBV15 to TRBJ2-7, with 7 bases fitting TRBD1. The trim removed 1 base at V and 9 bases at J, leaving 15 bases unmatched. Looked up from germline, CDR1 is LNHNV and CDR2 is YYDKDF (reference sequence). This CDR3 spans 16 amino acids. As DNA, the CDR3 is TGTGCCACCAGCAGAGGCCCAGGGGGAAGTTCTACGAGGCAGTACTTC. This sequence encodes CATSRGPGGSSTRQYF. The whole variable domain, remainder taken from reference TRBV15 and TRBJ2-7, is DAMVIQNPRYQVTQFGKPVTLSCSQTLNHNVMYWYQQKSSQAPKLLFHYYDKDFNNEADTPDNFQSRRPNTSFCFLDIRSPGLGDTAMYLCATSRGPGGSSTRQYFGPGTRLTVT.

The chain carries TRBV2 and TRBJ1-3; D perhaps matches TRBD1 (5 bases). The CDR3 extends over 15 amino acids. The germline V and J ends were trimmed by 3 bases and 0 bases, with 9 bases remaining between them. The germline CDR1 and CDR2 sequences are SNHLY and FYNNEI. The CDR3 sequence: CASSDGGASGNTIYF. The CDR3 bases are TGTGCCAGCAGTGACGGTGGGGCCTCTGGAAACACCATATATTTT. The variable domain in full, completed from reference TRBV2 and TRBJ1-3, reads EPEVTQTPSHQVTQMGQEVILRCVPISNHLYFYWYRQILGQKVEFLVSFYNNEISEKSEIFDDQFSVERPDGSNFTLKIRSTKLEDSAMYFCASSDGGASGNTIYFGEGSWLTVV.

J is TRBJ1-5 and V is TRBV12-3 or TRBV12-4; perhaps TRBD1 as D (6 bases). V gave up 7 bases and J gave up 15 bases, with 16 bases separating them. The CDR3 length is 11 residues. CDR3 sequence reads: CASNRGGPLHF. The CDR3 DNA reads as TGTGCCAGCAACCGCGGGGGCCCATTGCATTTT.

The genes are TRBV18 and TRBJ1-1; weak D call: TRBD1 (6 bases). Germline CDR1 and CDR2: KGHSH and LQKENI. V was shortened by 3 bases and J by 0 bases, with 11 bases between the two germline ends. The CDR3 spans 15 residues. The CDR3 spells CASSPAGTLNTEAFF. The CDR3, as DNA: TGTGCCAGCTCACCCGCCGGGACACTGAACACTGAAGCTTTCTTT.

This rearrangement joins TRBV2 to TRBJ1-4, with D uncertain. CDR1 and CDR2 (germline): SNHLY, FYNNEI. V gave up 7 bases and J gave up 2 bases, with 8 bases separating them. The CDR3 has 13 amino acids. For the CDR3, the DNA is TGTGCCAGCACCGTAGTTACTAATGAAAAACTGTTTTTT. It is translated as CASTVVTNEKLFF. The whole variable domain, remainder taken from reference TRBV2 and TRBJ1-4, is EPEVTQTPSHQVTQMGQEVILRCVPISNHLYFYWYRQILGQKVEFLVSFYNNEISEKSEIFDDQFSVERPDGSNFTLKIRSTKLEDSAMYFCASTVVTNEKLFFGSGTQLSVL.

DNA of the CDR3: TGCGCCAGCAGCCCAACGGGGGGGGCTGGGGCCAACGTCCTGACTTTC. This gives the protein CASSPTGGAGANVLTF. This chain connects TRBV5-1 to TRBJ2-6; TRBD2 matches 8 bases. Germline CDR1 SGHRS, CDR2 YFSETQ. The CDR3 runs to 16 residues. After removal of 4 bases from V and 2 bases from J, the junction contained 5 bases not matched to a gene. The entire variable domain, with the rest obtained from reference TRBV5-1 and TRBJ2-6, is as follows: KAGVTQTPRYLIKTRGQQVTLSCSPISGHRSVSWYQQTPGQGLQFLFEYFSETQRNKGNFPGRFSGRQFSNSRSEMNVSTLELGDSALYLCASSPTGGAGANVLTFGAGSRLTVL.

DNA of the CDR3: TGTGCCAGCAGTTCGACAGGGGCCGAGCAGTACTTC. As protein: CASSSTGAEQYF. The gene calls are TRBV12-3 or TRBV12-4 and TRBJ2-7; 8 nucleotides align to TRBD1. With 4 bases clipped from V and 6 bases from J, the junction kept 2 bases outside the gene matches. The CDR3 spans 12 residues.

This chain joins TRBV30 and TRBJ1-1; TRBD1 matches 8 bases. In germline, CDR1 is GTSNPN, CDR2 SVGIG (reference sequence). The CDR3 is made up of 11 amino acids. With V trimmed by 6 bases and J by 5 bases, 2 bases remained unmatched. The CDR3 DNA sequence: TGTGCCTGCCAGGGGGCGACTGAAGCTTTCTTT. It yields the protein CACQGATEAFF.